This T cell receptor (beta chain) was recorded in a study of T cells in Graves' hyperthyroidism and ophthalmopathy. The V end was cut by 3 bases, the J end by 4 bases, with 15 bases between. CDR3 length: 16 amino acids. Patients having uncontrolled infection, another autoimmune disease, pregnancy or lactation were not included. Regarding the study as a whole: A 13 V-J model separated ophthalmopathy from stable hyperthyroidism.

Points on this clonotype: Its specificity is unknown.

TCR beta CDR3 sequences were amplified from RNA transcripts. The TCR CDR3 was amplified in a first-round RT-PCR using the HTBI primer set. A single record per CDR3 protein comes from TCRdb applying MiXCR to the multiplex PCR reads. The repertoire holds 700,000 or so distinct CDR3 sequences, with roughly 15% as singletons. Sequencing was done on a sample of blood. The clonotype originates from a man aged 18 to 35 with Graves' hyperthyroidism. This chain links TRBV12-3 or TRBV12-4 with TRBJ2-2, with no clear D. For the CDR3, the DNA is TGTGCCAGCAGTTTTGGATCTAGTAGAATCACCGGGGAGCTGTTTTTT. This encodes CASSFGSSRITGELFF.